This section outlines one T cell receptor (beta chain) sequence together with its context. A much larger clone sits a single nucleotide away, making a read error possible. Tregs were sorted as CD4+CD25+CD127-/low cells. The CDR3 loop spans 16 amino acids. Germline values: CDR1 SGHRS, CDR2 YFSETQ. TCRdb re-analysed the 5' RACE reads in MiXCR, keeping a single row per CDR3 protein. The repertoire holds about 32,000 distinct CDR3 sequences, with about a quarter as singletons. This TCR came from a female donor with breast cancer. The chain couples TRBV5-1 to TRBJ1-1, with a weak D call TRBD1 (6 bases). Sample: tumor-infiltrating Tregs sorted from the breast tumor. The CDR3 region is CASSLTTGHRNNEAFF. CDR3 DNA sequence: TGCGCCAGCAGCTTAACCACGGGACATCGGAACAATGAAGCTTTCTTT.